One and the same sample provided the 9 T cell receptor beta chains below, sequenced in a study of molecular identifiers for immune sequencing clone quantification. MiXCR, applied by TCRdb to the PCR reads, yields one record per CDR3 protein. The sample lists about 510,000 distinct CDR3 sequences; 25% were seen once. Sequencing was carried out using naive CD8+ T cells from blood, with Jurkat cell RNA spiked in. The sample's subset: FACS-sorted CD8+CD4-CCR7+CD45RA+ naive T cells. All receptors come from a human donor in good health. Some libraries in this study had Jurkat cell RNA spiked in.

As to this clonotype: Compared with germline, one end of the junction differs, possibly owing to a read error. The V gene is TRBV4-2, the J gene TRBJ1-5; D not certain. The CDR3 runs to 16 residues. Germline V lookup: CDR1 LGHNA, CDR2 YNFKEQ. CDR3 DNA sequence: TGTGCCGGCAGCCCCGAAATGGCACTTAGCAATCAGCCCCAGCATTTT. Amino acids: CAGSPEMALSNQPQHF.

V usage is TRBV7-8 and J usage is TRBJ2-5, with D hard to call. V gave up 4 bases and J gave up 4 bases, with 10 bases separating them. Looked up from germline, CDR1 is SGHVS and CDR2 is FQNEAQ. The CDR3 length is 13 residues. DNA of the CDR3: TGTGCCAGCAGCTCCAACTACCGAGAGACCCAGTACTTC. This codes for CASSSNYRETQYF.

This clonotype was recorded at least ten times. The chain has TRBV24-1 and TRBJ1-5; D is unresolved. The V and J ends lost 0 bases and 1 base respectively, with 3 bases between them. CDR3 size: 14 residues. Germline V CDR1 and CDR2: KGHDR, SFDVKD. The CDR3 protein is CATSDLNSNQPQHF. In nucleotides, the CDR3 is TGTGCCACCAGTGATTTGAACAGCAATCAGCCCCAGCATTTT.

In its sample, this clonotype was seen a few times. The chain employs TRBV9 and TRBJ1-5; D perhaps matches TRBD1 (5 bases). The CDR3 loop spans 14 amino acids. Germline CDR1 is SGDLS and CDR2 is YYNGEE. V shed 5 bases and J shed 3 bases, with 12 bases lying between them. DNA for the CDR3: TGTGCCAGCAGTACAGGCAACGCCAATCAGCCCCAGCATTTT. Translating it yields CASSTGNANQPQHF. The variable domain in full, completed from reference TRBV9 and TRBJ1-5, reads DSGVTQTPKHLITATGQRVTLRCSPRSGDLSVYWYQQSLDQGLQFLIQYYNGEERAKGNILERFSAQQFPDLHSELNLSSLELGDSALYFCASSTGNANQPQHFGDGTRLSIL.

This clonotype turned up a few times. The CDR3 reads CASSFRAWGGTEAFF. The CDR3 coding sequence is TGTGCCAGCAGTTTTAGGGCCTGGGGTGGCACTGAAGCTTTCTTT. The rearrangement joins TRBV28 to TRBJ1-1, with unresolved D. The CDR3 spans 15 residues. The V end lost 3 bases, the J end lost 4 bases, and 15 bases lay between the germline ends. CDR1 is MDHEN, CDR2 SYDVKM, per germline.

The CDR3 nucleotides read TGTGCCAGCAGCGTGCAGGGGGAGGAATATGGCTACACCTTC. It specifies CASSVQGEEYGYTF. The chain uses TRBV6-9 and TRBJ1-2; 7 nucleotides match TRBD1. V dropped 6 bases and J dropped 5; count of bases not matched to a gene: 9. Germline values: CDR1 MNHGY, CDR2 SVAAGI. CDR3 length equals 14 residues.

The CDR3 here is CASSQGQAGGPYEQYF. The CDR3 DNA follows: TGCGCCAGCAGCCAAGGGCAAGCGGGAGGACCCTACGAGCAGTACTTC. The chain uses TRBV4-3 and TRBJ2-7; 9 positions agree with TRBD2. The CDR3 has 16 amino acids. V lost 1 base, J lost 2 bases, and 6 bases stayed unmatched. CDR1 and CDR2 from the germline V gene are LGHNA and YSLEER.

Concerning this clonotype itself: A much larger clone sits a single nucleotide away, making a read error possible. CDR3 DNA: TGTGCCAGCAGTTTCCCGGACGCGGGGGTTAACTATGGCTACACCTTC. Protein product: CASSFPDAGVNYGYTF. The gene calls are TRBV28 and TRBJ1-2; the D gene is possibly TRBD1 (5 bases). The V gene's germline CDR1 is MDHEN and CDR2 SYDVKM. The CDR3 is 16 amino acids. The ends were cut back, 3 bases at V and 1 base at J, with 15 bases in the middle.

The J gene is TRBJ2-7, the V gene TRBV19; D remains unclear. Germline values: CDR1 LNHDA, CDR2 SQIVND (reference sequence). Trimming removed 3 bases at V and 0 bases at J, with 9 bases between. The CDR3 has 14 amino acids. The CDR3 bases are TGTGCCAGTAGTATCTATCCGACCTCCTACGAGCAGTACTTC. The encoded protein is CASSIYPTSYEQYF.